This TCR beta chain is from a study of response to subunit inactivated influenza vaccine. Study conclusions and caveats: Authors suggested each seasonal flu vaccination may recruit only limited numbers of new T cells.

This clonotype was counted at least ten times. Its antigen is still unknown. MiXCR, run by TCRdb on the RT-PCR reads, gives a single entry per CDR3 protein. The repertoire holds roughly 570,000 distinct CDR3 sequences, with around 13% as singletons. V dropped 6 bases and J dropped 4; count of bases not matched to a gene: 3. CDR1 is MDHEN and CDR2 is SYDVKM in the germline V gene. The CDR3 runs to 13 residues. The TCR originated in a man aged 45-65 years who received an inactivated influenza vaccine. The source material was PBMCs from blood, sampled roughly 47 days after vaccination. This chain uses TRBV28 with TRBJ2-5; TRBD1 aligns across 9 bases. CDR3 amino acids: CASRRQGGETQYF. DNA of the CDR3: TGTGCCAGCAGGAGACAGGGGGGAGAGACCCAGTACTTC.